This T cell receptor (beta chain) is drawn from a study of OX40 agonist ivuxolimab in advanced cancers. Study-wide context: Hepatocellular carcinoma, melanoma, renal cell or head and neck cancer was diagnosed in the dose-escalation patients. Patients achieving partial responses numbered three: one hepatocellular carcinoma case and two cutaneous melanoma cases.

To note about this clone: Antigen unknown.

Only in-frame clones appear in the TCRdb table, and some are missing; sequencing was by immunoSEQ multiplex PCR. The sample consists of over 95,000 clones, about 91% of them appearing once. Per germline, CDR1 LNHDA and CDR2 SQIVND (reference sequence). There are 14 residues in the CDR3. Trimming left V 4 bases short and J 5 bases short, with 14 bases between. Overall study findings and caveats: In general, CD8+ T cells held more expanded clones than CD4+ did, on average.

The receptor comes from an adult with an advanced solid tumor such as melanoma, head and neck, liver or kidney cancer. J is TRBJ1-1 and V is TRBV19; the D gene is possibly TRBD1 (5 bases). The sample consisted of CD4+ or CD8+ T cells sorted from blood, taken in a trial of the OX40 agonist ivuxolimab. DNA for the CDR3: TGTGCCAGTAGTAAAGGCATGGGGGGGACTGAAGCTTTCTTT. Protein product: CASSKGMGGTEAFF.